This T cell receptor beta chain was profiled in a study of T cells after yellow fever vaccination (dated by TCRdb to about 2019). Some background on the complete study: Libraries from fractions with low cell numbers were prepared with the SMART-Seq v4 Ultra Low Input RNA kit. Bulk TCR alpha and beta repertoires were sequenced longitudinally to track T-cell clones before and after primary and booster YFV17D yellow fever vaccination. Two healthy male donors made up the cohort, one aged 18 to 30 years and the other aged 30 to 40 years. Blood samples were taken at several timepoints before and after primary and secondary immunization, and bulk PBMC replicates and cell subsets were isolated. Study-wide findings and limitations: Only two donors were included in the study, so the extent to which the findings can be generalized is limited. A small fraction of clonotypes showed up in both the CD4 and CD8 compartments, probably as a result of convergent recombination. The secondary T-cell response was weaker than the primary response but faster, peaking on day 5 instead of day 15. Because abundant contaminating clonotypes from the bulk population could be contained in FACS-sorted repertoires, computational filtering was required. Most clones expanded after primary vaccination (around 96% of CD4 and 70% to 90% of CD8) were re-detected after the booster, suggesting that broad memory maintenance occurred.

This clonotype was counted only a few times. Its antigen specificity is not known. The record has no base qualities; no much larger clone is one base away. Explained via the paper, the treatment or condition label denotes: live attenuated yellow fever vaccine strain. At each blood-draw timepoint, two biological replicates of bulk PBMCs were collected. PBMCs were isolated from peripheral blood using a standard Ficoll-Paque protocol. RNA was extracted with TriZol from bulk PBMCs, CD4 and CD8 fractions, and dextramer-positive and dextramer-negative fractions. TCR cDNA was made using 5'RACE template switching, a step that added a universal primer site and unique molecular identifiers. Priming for cDNA synthesis came from both the TCR alpha and TCR beta constant segments. Library amplification used two PCR steps, and the second PCR step added sample barcodes and sequencing adapters. Sequencing of the libraries was done on either Illumina HiSeq 2500 (2x100 bp) or NovaSeq (2x150 bp). As for the authors' bioinformatics: MIGEC handled demultiplexing of reads and collapsing into UMI consensus sequences, while MiXCR performed V(D)J alignment. Using edgeR on replicate PBMC samples, clonotypes were called vaccine-responding if FDR was below 0.01 and the log2 fold change was above 5 up to day 15. Each bulk clonotype received a CD4 or CD8 identity based on whether the sequenced CD4 or CD8 repertoire contained that clonotype at higher abundance. TCRdb took the public reads, trimmed them with fastp at Q25, ran MiXCR for clone calling and kept in-frame beta chains. Records with the same CDR3 protein are collapsed into one entry carrying the most frequent genes and DNA. Here the V and J calls rest on TCRdb's processing, not on the authors' analysis. The sample records about 550,000 distinct CDR3 sequences, around 21% of which are singletons. 14% of the sample comes from the top ten.

The CDR3 contains 12 residues, cysteine and phenylalanine counted. Only CDR3 DNA is held: 36 bases, read in frame from base 1. Sequences ENHRY (CDR1) and SYGVKD (CDR2) are obtained from the germline V gene. The junction carries 12 bases between V and J, which are trimmed by 10 bases and 6 bases respectively. The chain couples TRBV10-3 to TRBJ2-2; the D gene could be TRBD1 or TRBD2, each one agreeing over 7 bases. Here the sequenced sample was PBMCs, taken 15 days after the yellow fever booster vaccination. The sequence was obtained from a man aged 25-45 years who received the YFV17D yellow fever vaccine. The CDR3 here reads CATGGAAGELFF. The DNA is as follows: TGTGCCACAGGGGGGGCCGCCGGGGAGCTGTTTTTT.